What follows are 6 T cell receptor beta chains derived from one specimen sequenced in a study of cytomegalovirus exposure and HLA in healthy donors. With 60 Vbeta and 13 Jbeta primers, the PCR was carried out. TCRdb keeps only in-frame clones here, not all; method: immunoSEQ multiplex PCR. The data contain about 120,000 clones, over 75% of them singletons. Sequencing was performed on PBMCs. These receptors were obtained from a man between 40 and 49 years old in good health and CMV-seropositive.

The chain employs TRBV28 and TRBJ2-7; no definite D call. V lost 3 bases to trimming and J lost 2 bases, with 8 bases between them. CDR3 length: 13 amino acids. CDR1 is MDHEN, CDR2 SYDVKM, per germline. DNA for the CDR3: TGTGCCAGCAGTTTCAGTCTAGCCTACGAGCAGTACTTC. Its translation is CASSFSLAYEQYF.

The gene calls are TRBV9 and TRBJ1-5, with D hard to call. The CDR3 sequence is 15 residues long. V lost 4 bases and J 6 bases, leaving 17 bases between the germline ends. Germline CDR1 is SGDLS and CDR2 is YYNGEE. The CDR3 bases are TGTGCCAGCAGCTCGAGCGGAGCAAGAAGTCAGCCCCAGCATTTT. Translating gives CASSSSGARSQPQHF.

The rearrangement joins TRBV11-2 to TRBJ2-1; 9 nucleotides agree with TRBD2. The ends lost 7 bases at V and 6 bases at J; junction bases unmatched: 19. From germline, CDR1 is SGHAT and CDR2 FQNNGV. The CDR3 runs 18 residues. CDR3 sequence: CASTTRTVRGGHSNEQFF. The CDR3 bases are TGTGCCAGCACCACGAGGACGGTGCGGGGGGGCCATAGCAATGAGCAGTTCTTC.

The V gene is TRBV7-3, the J gene TRBJ2-5; tentatively, D is TRBD2 (6 bases). Germline assignment: CDR1 SGHTA and CDR2 FQGTGA. The CDR3 runs 14 residues. V shed 2 bases and J shed 5 bases, with 12 bases lying between them. CDR3 amino acids: CASSLGGGMETQYF. CDR3 bases: TGTGCCAGCAGCTTAGGTGGGGGGATGGAGACCCAGTACTTC.

The chain couples TRBV27 to TRBJ1-5; 8 positions agree with TRBD1. The CDR3 contains 13 residues. The V gene's germline CDR1 is MNHEY and CDR2 SMNVEV (reference sequence). V was clipped by 7 bases and J by 9 bases; unmatched bases: 8. The CDR3 sequence: CASKTGQGSPQHF. The CDR3 DNA reads as TGTGCCAGCAAAACAGGACAGGGATCGCCCCAGCATTTT.

The chain recombines TRBV10-3 with TRBJ1-2, with TRBD1 matching over 7 bases. Germline values: CDR1 ENHRY, CDR2 SYGVKD. The CDR3 loop spans 14 amino acids. The trim removed 6 bases at V and 0 bases at J, leaving 4 bases unmatched. The CDR3 loop is CAIRGQTTNYGYTF. The DNA of the CDR3 is TGTGCCATCAGGGGACAGACCACTAACTATGGCTACACCTTC.